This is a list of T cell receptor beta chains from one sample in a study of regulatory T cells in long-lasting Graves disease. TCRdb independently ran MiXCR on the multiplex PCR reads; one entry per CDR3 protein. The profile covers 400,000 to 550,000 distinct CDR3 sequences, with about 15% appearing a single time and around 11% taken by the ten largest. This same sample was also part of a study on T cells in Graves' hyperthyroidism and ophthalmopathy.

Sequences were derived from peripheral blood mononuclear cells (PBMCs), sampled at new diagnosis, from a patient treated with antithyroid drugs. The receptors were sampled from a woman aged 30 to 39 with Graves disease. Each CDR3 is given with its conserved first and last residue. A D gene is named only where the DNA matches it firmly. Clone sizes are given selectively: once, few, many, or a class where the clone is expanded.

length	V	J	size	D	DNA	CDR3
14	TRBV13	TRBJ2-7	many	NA	TGTGCCAGCAGCGCCCGTTGGGGGCGCGACGAGCAGTACTTC	CASSARWGRDEQYF
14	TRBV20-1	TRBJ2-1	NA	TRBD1	TGCAGTGCTAAGGACAGGAAGCAGTACAATGAGCAGTTCTTC	CSAKDRKQYNEQFF
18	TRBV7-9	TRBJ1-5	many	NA	TGTGCCAGCAGCTTAGAGGCATTGGCGGGGCGCGGCAATCAGCCCCAGCATTTT	CASSLEALAGRGNQPQHF
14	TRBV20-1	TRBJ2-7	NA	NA	TGCAGTGCTAGTATCAGGGCGGGATCGATCGAGCAGTACTTC	CSASIRAGSIEQYF
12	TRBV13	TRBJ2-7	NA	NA	TGTGCCAGCAGCTCAAGCCCCTACGAGCAGTACTTC	CASSSSPYEQYF
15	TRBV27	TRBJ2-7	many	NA	TGTGCCAGCAGTTTGGGGCAGGCCCACTCCTACGAGCAGTACTTC	CASSLGQAHSYEQYF
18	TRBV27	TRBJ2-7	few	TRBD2	TGTGCCAGCAGCCTAGGGGGAGTGACTAGCGGGAGGTTCCACGAGCAGTACTTC	CASSLGGVTSGRFHEQYF
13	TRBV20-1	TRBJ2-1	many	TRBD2	TGCAGTGCTAGTAGCGGGGGATACAATGAGCAGTTCTTC	CSASSGGYNEQFF
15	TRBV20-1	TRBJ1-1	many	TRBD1	TGCAGTGCTACCCCTTCGACAGGGGTGAACACTGAAGCTTTCTTT	CSATPSTGVNTEAFF
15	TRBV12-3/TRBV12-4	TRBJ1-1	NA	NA	TGTGCCAGCAGTTTTCTGACGGCCAGGAACACTGGAGCTTTCTTT	CASSFLTARNTGAFF
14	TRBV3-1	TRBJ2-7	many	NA	TGTGCCAGCAGCCAGGCCGGGAGCTTGGACGAGCAGTACTTC	CASSQAGSLDEQYF
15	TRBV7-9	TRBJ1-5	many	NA	TGTGCCAGCAGCTTAGGACAGGAACTACATCAGCCCCAGCATTTT	CASSLGQELHQPQHF
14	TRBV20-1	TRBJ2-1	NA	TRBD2	TGCAGTGCTAGACTAGCGGGGGGGTACAATGAGCAGTTCTTC	CSARLAGGYNEQFF
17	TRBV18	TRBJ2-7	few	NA	TGTGCCAGCTCACGCCTCCCCACGGCAGGGAATCCCTACGAGCAGTACTTC	CASSRLPTAGNPYEQYF
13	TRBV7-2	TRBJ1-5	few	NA	TGTGCCAGCAGCTTAGATCGCTTCCAGCCCCAGCATTTT	CASSLDRFQPQHF
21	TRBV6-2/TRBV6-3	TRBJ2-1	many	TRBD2	TGTGCCAGCAGTGTACGAAGTACCGGGACTAGCGGGGGGGCCACCAACCATGAGCAGTTCTTC	CASSVRSTGTSGGATNHEQFF
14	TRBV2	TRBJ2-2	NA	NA	TGTGCCAGCAGACTCTACAAGGACACCGGGGAGCTGTTTTTT	CASRLYKDTGELFF
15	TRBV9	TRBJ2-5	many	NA	TGTGCCAGCAGCGTAGGTGAGATCCGTTTCGGGACCCAGTACTTC	CASSVGEIRFGTQYF
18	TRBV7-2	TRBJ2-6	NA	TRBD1	TGTGCCAGCAGCCCAGACAGGGGCCGGATTTCTGGGGCCAACGTCCTGACTTTC	CASSPDRGRISGANVLTF
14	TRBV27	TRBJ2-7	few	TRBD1	TGTGCCAGCAGTCGAGCGACAGGGTGGGGAGAGCAGTACTTC	CASSRATGWGEQYF
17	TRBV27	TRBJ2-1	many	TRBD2	TGTGCCAGCAGTTTATCGGGACTAGCGGGGAATTACAATGAGCAGTTCTTC	CASSLSGLAGNYNEQFF
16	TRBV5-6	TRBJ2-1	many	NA	TGTGCCAGCAGCTTGGGGCAGGGTTTTCTTTCCGGTGAGCAGTTCTTC	CASSLGQGFLSGEQFF
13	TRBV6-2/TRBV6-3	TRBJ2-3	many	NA	TGTGCCAGCAGTGAAGAGATCAGAGATACGCAGTATTTT	CASSEEIRDTQYF
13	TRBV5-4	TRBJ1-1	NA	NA	TGTGCCAGCAGCTTGGGAAGGTCAGAAAAAGCTTTCTTT	CASSLGRSEKAFF
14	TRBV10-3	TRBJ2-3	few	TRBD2	TGTGCCATCAGTGGGACTAGCGGTGGCGATACGCAGTATTTT	CAISGTSGGDTQYF
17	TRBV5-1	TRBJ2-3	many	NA	TGCGCCAGCGCCCCTAAGGTTCCAGGATGGAGCACAGATACGCAGTATTTT	CASAPKVPGWSTDTQYF